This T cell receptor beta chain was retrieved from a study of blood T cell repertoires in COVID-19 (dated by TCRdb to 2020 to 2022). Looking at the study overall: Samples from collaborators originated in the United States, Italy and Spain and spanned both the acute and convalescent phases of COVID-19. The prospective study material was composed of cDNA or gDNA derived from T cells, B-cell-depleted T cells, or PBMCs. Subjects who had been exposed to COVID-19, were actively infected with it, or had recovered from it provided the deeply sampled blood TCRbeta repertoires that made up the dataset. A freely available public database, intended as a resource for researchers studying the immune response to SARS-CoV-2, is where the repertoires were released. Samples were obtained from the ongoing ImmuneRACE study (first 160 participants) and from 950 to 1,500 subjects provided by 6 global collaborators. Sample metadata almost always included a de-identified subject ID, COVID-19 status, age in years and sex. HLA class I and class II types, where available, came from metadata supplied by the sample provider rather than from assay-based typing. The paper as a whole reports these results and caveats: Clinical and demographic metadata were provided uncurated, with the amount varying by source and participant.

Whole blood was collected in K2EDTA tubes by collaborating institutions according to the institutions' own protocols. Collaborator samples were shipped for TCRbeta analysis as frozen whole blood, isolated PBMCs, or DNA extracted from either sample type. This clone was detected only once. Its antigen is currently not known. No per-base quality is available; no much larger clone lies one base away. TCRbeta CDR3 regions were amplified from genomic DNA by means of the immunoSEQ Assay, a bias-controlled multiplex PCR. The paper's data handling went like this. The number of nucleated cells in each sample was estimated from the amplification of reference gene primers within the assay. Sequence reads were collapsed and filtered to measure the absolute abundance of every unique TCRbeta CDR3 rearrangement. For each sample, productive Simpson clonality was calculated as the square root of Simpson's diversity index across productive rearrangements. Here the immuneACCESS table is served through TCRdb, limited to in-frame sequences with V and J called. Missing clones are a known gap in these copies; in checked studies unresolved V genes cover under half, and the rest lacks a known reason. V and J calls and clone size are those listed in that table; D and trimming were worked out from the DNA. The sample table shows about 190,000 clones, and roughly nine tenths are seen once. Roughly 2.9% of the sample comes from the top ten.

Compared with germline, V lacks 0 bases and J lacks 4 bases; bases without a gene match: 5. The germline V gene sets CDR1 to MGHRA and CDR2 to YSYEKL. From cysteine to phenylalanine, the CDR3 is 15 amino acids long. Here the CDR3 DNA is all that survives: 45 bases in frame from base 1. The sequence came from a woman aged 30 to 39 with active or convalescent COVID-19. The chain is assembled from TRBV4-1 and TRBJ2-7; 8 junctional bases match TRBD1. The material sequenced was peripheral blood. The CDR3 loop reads CASSQDSDRVYEQYF. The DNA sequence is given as TGCGCCAGCAGCCAAGATTCGGACAGGGTTTACGAGCAGTACTTC.